This T cell receptor beta chain appears in the sequencing data of a study of shared clonotypes between healthy human individuals. Study-wide results and caveats: Memory subsets generally showed lower estimated richness than naive subsets. Clonotype sharing among donors likely depends on sequencing depth. When compared with the clonotypes that were shared by all four sorted-subset donors, the non-shared clonotypes turned out to have lower generation probabilities.

Measured with immunoSEQ multiplex PCR; TCRdb has only the in-frame clones, and not every one. This sample carries about 1.1 million clones, around three quarters of them seen once, and the ten largest clones take roughly 0.82%. Donation came from healthy HIV-negative adults that had no recent acute infections or vaccinations. As for this clone: Its antigen is unknown.

This receptor was identified in a man between 18 and 35 years old in good health. Some clones in this sample may be carry-over from other donors' samples. Sequences were obtained from memory CD4+ T cells from PBMCs. The subset: CD45RA-negative fraction.

The CDR3 sequence: CASSIAWAEKLFF. The CDR3 DNA follows: TGTGCCAGTAGTATAGCCTGGGCGGAAAAACTGTTTTTT. The chain is built from TRBV19 and TRBJ1-4; D call uncertain. Per the germline V gene, CDR1 is LNHDA and CDR2 is SQIVND (reference sequence). V was trimmed by 1 base and J by 8 bases, leaving 8 bases between them. The length of the CDR3 is 13 residues. The whole variable domain, remainder taken from reference TRBV19 and TRBJ1-4, is DGGITQSPKYLFRKEGQNVTLSCEQNLNHDAMYWYRQDPGQGLRLIYYSQIVNDFQKGDIAEGYSVSREKKESFPLTVTSAQKNPTAFYLCASSIAWAEKLFFGSGTQLSVL.